This entry lists 19 T cell receptor beta chains sequenced from one sample in a study of cytomegalovirus exposure and HLA in healthy donors. Primers included in the PCR were 60 Vbeta and 13 Jbeta primers. The table came from immunoSEQ multiplex PCR; TCRdb's copy has only in-frame clones and leaves some out. The sample lists 95,000 to 150,000 clones, approximately 15% occurring once. Sequenced: PBMCs. Source of these receptors: a woman between 18 and 30 years old in good health and CMV-seronegative.

The chain links TRBV19 to TRBJ2-7; D perhaps matches TRBD1 (6 bases). V was cut by 0 bases and J by 3 bases, with 9 bases left in between. The germline CDR1 and CDR2 sequences are LNHDA and SQIVND (reference sequence). The CDR3 extends over 14 amino acids. The CDR3 is CASSIEAGDYEQYF. CDR3 DNA: TGTGCCAGTAGTATAGAGGCAGGGGACTACGAGCAGTACTTC.

This clone was observed a few times. The rearrangement links TRBV6-6 to TRBJ1-5; the D gene is possibly TRBD1 (6 bases). CDR3 length: 15 amino acids. Germline assignment: CDR1 MNHNY and CDR2 SVGAGI (reference sequence). Trimming cost V 6 bases and J 4 bases, with 16 bases left between them. DNA of the CDR3: TGTGCCAGCAGGGAACAGGGAGGGGGTAATCAGCCCCAGCATTTT. Translation gives CASREQGGGNQPQHF.

The rearrangement uses TRBV29-1 and TRBJ2-7, with 7 bases identical to TRBD1. V was clipped by 6 bases and J by 6 bases; unmatched bases: 8. CDR1 and CDR2 from the germline V gene are SQVTM and ANQGSEA. The CDR3 has 12 amino acids. The DNA of the CDR3 is TGCAGCGTGGGATTTACAGGGGTCGAGCAGTACTTC. As protein: CSVGFTGVEQYF.

This rearrangement joins TRBV4-2 to TRBJ2-1, with TRBD2 as a possible D gene (6 bases). Germline V gene lookup returns CDR1 LGHNA and CDR2 YNFKEQ. This CDR3 has 16 residues. Trimming took off 0 bases at V and 6 bases at J, with 15 bases between the two ends. DNA for the CDR3: TGTGCCAGCAGCCAAGACGTCCGGGAGATATTCAATGAGCAGTTCTTC. Translating gives CASSQDVREIFNEQFF.

This clone has just a few counts. The rearrangement links TRBV6-6 to TRBJ2-3; weak D call: TRBD2 (7 bases). The CDR3 is 13 amino acids. V lost 5 bases and J 6 bases, leaving 12 bases between the germline ends. Germline lookup yields CDR1 MNHNY and CDR2 SVGAGI (reference sequence). The CDR3 DNA follows: TGTGCCAGCAGTCGGGGGGCGTTCGATACGCAGTATTTT. This encodes CASSRGAFDTQYF.

The chain joins TRBV11-2 to TRBJ1-1; no reliable D call. V shed 1 base and J shed 0 bases, with 12 bases lying between them. Per the germline V gene, CDR1 is SGHAT and CDR2 is FQNNGV. CDR3 length: 16 amino acids. This CDR3 is CASSLGAANMNTEAFF. The CDR3 DNA reads as TGTGCCAGCAGCTTAGGGGCAGCCAACATGAACACTGAAGCTTTCTTT.

The CDR3 reads CASSKVDSLAKNIQYF. The CDR3, as DNA: TGTGCCAGTAGTAAAGTTGACAGCCTAGCCAAAAACATTCAGTACTTC. This rearrangement joins TRBV19 to TRBJ2-4, with D perhaps TRBD1 (5 bases). The CDR3 spans 16 residues. The V end lost 4 bases, the J end lost 0 bases, and 13 bases lay between the germline ends. The germline V gene encodes CDR1 LNHDA and CDR2 SQIVND (reference sequence).

The chain couples TRBV11-2 to TRBJ2-1; 7 bases fit TRBD2. The CDR3 contains 16 residues. The germline CDR1 and CDR2 sequences are SGHAT and FQNNGV. V dropped 5 bases and J dropped 5; count of bases not matched to a gene: 12. This CDR3 reads CASSPLWGGYNNEQFF. The CDR3 DNA reads as TGTGCCAGCAGCCCGTTATGGGGGGGGTACAACAATGAGCAGTTCTTC.

The chain recombines TRBV4-2 with TRBJ2-7, with TRBD2 identical over 9 bases. The V segment lost 3 bases and the J segment 7 bases; nucleotides outside the gene matches: 10. There are 15 residues in the CDR3. Looked up from germline, CDR1 is LGHNA and CDR2 is YNFKEQ. The CDR3 here is CASSQLEASGKEQYF. The CDR3, as DNA: TGTGCCAGCAGCCAGCTTGAGGCTAGCGGGAAGGAGCAGTACTTC.

This clone was found a few times. The chain joins TRBV30 to TRBJ2-7, with a weak D call TRBD1 (6 bases). The CDR3 extends over 13 amino acids. V lost 4 bases and J lost 0, with 10 bases in between. Germline values: CDR1 GTSNPN, CDR2 SVGIG (reference sequence). For the CDR3, the DNA is TGTGCCTGGACCCGGGACATCTCCTACGAGCAGTACTTC. Translation: CAWTRDISYEQYF.

This clone was counted a few times. This sequence joins TRBV5-5 and TRBJ2-2, with TRBD2 matching 7 bases. Per germline, CDR1 SGHKS and CDR2 YYEKEE (reference sequence). The CDR3 consists of 13 residues. Losses at the gene ends were 2 bases for V and 7 bases for J; bases not matched to a gene: 2. CDR3 residues: CASSFTGGGELFF. CDR3 DNA sequence: TGTGCCAGCAGCTTTACGGGGGGCGGGGAGCTGTTTTTT.

The V call is TRBV6-1, the J call TRBJ1-2; D remains ambiguous. Germline V gives CDR1 MNHNS, CDR2 SASEGT. V shed 2 bases and J shed 8 bases, with 21 bases lying between them. The CDR3 is 16 amino acids. CDR3 loop: CASSEILVGGPGGYTF. CDR3 sequence (DNA): TGTGCCAGCAGTGAAATACTTGTGGGAGGGCCAGGAGGCTACACCTTC.

The table lists this clone with a few counts. The chain carries TRBV28 and TRBJ1-3; 12 bases map to TRBD1. From germline, CDR1 is MDHEN and CDR2 SYDVKM. The V gene end was trimmed by 6 bases and the J gene end by 11 bases; junction bases not matched to a gene: 8. This CDR3 region has 14 residues. The CDR3 DNA reads TGTGCCAGCAGGGGGGGACAGGGGGCGAGGCCCATATATTTT. Amino acid sequence: CASRGGQGARPIYF.

The sample holds a few counts of this clone. The rearrangement uses TRBV18 and TRBJ1-1; 8 positions match TRBD1. Trimming cost V 5 bases and J 1 base; bases outside gene matches: 9. Germline CDR1 and CDR2: KGHSH and LQKENI. This CDR3 is built from 16 residues. CDR3 nucleotides: TGTGCCAGCTCATCGAACAGGGGGGCTCCGAACACTGAAGCTTTCTTT. Translating it yields CASSSNRGAPNTEAFF. Based on the CDR3 plus reference TRBV18 and TRBJ1-1, the full variable domain is NAGVMQNPRHLVRRRGQEARLRCSPMKGHSHVYWYRQLPEEGLKFMVYLQKENIIDESGMPKERFSAEFPKEGPSILRIQQVVRGDSAAYFCASSSNRGAPNTEAFFGQGTRLTVV.

The chain is built from TRBV6-1 and TRBJ2-7, with D unresolved. The DNA matches TRBJ2-1 better at its end, which makes the J call doubtful. In germline, CDR1 is MNHNS, CDR2 SASEGT. This CDR3 comprises 14 residues. This CDR3 reads CASSEAPTASVQFF. The DNA for the CDR3 is TGTGCCAGCAGTGAAGCTCCCACTGCGAGCGTGCAGTTCTTC.

The chain recombines TRBV28 with TRBJ1-5; D is unresolved. This CDR3 has 15 residues. CDR1 is MDHEN, CDR2 SYDVKM, per germline. V was pared by 5 bases and J by 6 bases, with 17 bases between. CDR3 bases: TGTGCCAGCAGTCGGGAGTCAGCAACCAGTCAGCCCCAGCATTTT. Translating gives CASSRESATSQPQHF.

This clone has more than one count but fewer than ten. The chain has TRBV30 and TRBJ1-2; 7 nucleotides match TRBD1. CDR3 length: 12 amino acids. The V gene end was trimmed by 5 bases and the J gene end by 6 bases; junction bases not matched to a gene: 6. The germline V gene has CDR1 GTSNPN and CDR2 SVGIG (reference sequence). DNA of the CDR3: TGTGCCTGGGAGACAGACAGGGATGGCTACACCTTC. Its translation: CAWETDRDGYTF.

This clone was seen only a few times. V is TRBV7-2 and J is TRBJ1-2, with TRBD1 as a possible D gene (5 bases). V was shortened by 5 bases and J by 5 bases, with 21 bases between the two germline ends. There are 16 residues in the CDR3. Germline-derived CDR1 and CDR2 are SGHTA and FQGNSA. CDR3 sequence: CASSPWPRTFPYGYTF. In DNA form, the CDR3 reads TGTGCCAGCAGCCCATGGCCCCGGACATTCCCTTATGGCTACACCTTC.

The chain carries TRBV29-1 and TRBJ1-2; possibly TRBD1 for D (5 bases). V was clipped by 6 bases and J by 6 bases, with 17 bases between them. There are 13 residues in the CDR3. CDR1 is SQVTM and CDR2 is ANQGSEA in the germline V gene. The CDR3 here is CSVVTGFGDGYTF. DNA for the CDR3: TGCAGCGTGGTTACAGGCTTTGGCGATGGCTACACCTTC.